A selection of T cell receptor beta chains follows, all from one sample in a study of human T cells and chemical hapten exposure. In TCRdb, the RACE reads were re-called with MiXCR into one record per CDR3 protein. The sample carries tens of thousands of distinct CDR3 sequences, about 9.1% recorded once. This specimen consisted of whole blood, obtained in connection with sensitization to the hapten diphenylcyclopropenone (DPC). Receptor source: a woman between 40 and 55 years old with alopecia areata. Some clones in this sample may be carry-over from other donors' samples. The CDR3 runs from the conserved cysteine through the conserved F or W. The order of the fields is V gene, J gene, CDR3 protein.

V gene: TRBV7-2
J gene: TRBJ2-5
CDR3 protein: CASSLNRLETQYF

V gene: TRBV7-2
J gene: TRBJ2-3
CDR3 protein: CASSFGLAGDTQYF

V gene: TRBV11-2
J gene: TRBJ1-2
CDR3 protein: CASSGERRSYGYTF

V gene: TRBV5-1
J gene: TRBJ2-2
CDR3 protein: CASSTGQGHAGELFF

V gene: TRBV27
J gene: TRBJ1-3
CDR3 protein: CASSFSGAISGNTIYF

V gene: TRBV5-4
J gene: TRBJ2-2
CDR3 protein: CASSPQVWTGELFF

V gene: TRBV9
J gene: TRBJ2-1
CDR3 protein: CASSTLLHNEQFF

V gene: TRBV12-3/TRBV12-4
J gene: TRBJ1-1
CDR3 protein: CASSWTGGAGTEAFF

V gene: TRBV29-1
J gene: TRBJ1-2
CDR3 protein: CSVDISLYGYTF

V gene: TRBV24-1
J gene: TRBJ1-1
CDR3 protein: CATSDPGRGAQAFF

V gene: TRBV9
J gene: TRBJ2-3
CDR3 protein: CASSALGVGDFDTQYF

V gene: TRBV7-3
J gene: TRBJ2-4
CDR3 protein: CASSSGLAGGNIQYF

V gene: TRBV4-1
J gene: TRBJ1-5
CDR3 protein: CASSDRDNDNQPQHF

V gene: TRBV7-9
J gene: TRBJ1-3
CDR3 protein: CASSLEAGSGNTIYF

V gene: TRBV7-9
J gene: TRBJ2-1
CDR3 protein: CASSSRLAGGLVVYEQFF

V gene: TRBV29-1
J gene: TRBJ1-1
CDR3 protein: CSVGLPPGAFF

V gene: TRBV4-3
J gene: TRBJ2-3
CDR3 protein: CASSQDRSGPDTQYF

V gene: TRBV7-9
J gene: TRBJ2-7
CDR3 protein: CASSAVPHEQYF

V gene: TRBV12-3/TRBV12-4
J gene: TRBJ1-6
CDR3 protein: CASRFRTGGGSPLHF

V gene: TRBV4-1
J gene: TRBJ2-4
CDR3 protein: CASSHALANIQYF

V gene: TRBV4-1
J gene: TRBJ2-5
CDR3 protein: CASSPTRLDGETQYF

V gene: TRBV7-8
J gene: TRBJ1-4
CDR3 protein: CASSLQFSVELFF

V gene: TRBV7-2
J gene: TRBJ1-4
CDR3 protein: CASSLATGENEKLFF

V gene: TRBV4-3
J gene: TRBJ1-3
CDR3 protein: CASSQSMGDSSGNTIYF

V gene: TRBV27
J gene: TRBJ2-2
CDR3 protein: CASSPTGQGGTGELFF

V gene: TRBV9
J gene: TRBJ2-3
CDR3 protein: CASSVEGGANTDTQYF

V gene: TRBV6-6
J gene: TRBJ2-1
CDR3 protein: CASSQGQFLGTYNEQFF

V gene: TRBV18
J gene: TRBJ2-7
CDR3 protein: CASSEDRVSYEQYF

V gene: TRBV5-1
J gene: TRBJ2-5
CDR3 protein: CASSFSGGGETQYF

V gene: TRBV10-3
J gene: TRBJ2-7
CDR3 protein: CATWGAGEQYF

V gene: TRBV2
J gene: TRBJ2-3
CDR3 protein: CASSRDRRTDTQYF

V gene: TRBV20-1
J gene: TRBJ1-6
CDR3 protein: CSARSPTGPHNSPLHF

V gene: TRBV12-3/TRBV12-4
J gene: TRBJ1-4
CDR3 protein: CASSFAEYSEKLFF

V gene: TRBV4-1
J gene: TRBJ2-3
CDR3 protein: CASSQLGTERTDTQYF

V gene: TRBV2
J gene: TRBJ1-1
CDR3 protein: CASTEATGSVSTEAFF

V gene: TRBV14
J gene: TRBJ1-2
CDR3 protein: CASSQTGNFYGYTF

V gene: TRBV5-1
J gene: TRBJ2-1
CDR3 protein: CASSPRQGRNDNEQFF

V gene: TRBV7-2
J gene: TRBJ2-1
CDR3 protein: CASSQQVFEQFF

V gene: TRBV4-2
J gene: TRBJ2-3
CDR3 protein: CASSQKLAGGNTDTQYF

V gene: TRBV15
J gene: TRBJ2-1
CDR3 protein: CATSSRDSIYNEQFF

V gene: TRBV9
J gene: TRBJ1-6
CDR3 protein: CASRGGRANSPLHF

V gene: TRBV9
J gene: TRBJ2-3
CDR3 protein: CASNLWSSTDTQYF

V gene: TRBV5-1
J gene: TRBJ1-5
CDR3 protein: CASSLFSGSNQPQHF

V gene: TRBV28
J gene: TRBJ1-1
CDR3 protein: CASSYTAGSRVNTEAFF

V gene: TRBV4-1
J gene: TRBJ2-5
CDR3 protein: CASSQAPAGTQYF

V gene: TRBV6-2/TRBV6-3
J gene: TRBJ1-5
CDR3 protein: CASSYSDRILATQPQHF

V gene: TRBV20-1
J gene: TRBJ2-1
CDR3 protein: CSARDKGRTSGGAYNEQFF

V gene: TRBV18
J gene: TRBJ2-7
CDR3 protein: CASSPGPGGTYEQYF

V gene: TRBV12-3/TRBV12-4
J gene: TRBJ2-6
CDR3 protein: CALMTSGGAGANVLTF

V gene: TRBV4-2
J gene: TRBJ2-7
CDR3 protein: CASSPVAGGPYEQYF

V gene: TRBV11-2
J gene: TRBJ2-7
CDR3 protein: CASSLRFGQGAGEQYF

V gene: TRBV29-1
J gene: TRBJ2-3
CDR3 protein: CSVRRTVGTDTQYF

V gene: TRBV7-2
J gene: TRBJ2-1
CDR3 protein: CASSLAGQSLNEQFF

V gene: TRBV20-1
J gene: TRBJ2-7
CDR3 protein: CSASLYSEQYF